Below are 20 T cell receptor beta chains sequenced from a single sample in a study of T-cell reconstitution after alpha-beta-depleted transplantation in children. During its preparation, the TCRbeta library received unique molecular identifiers. TCRdb called the PCR reads again in MiXCR, with one record for every CDR3 protein. The top ten hold approximately 28% of the sample, which has over 200,000 distinct CDR3 sequences, about a tenth seen once. Here the sequenced sample was PBMCs, taken before TCRalphabeta/CD19-depleted stem cell transplant. Receptors were obtained from a child in the first two years of life with acute myeloid leukemia, due to receive a stem cell transplant.

This clonotype has at least ten counts. The rearrangement uses TRBV5-1 and TRBJ2-1, with D perhaps matching TRBD2 (5 bases). Trimming took off 0 bases at V and 3 bases at J, with 7 bases between the two ends. Germline V lookup: CDR1 SGHRS, CDR2 YFSETQ. This CDR3 is built from 14 residues. DNA of the CDR3: TGCGCCAGCAGCTTGGTTAGCGACTACAATGAGCAGTTCTTC. It translates to CASSLVSDYNEQFF.

This clonotype was seen a few times. This chain joins TRBV11-2 and TRBJ2-3; 9 bases are shared with TRBD2. The V gene's germline CDR1 is SGHAT and CDR2 FQNNGV. The CDR3 is 15 residues long. The ends lost 3 bases at V and 2 bases at J; junction bases unmatched: 3. CDR3 DNA: TGTGCCAGCAGCTTTAGCGGGGGAGTCACAGATACGCAGTATTTT. Translating gives CASSFSGGVTDTQYF.

This clonotype was seen at least ten times. This chain links TRBV7-9 with TRBJ1-1; D gene unclear. The germline V gene has CDR1 SEHNR and CDR2 FQNEAQ (reference sequence). The CDR3 length is 13 residues. V was cut by 4 bases and J by 2 bases, with 8 bases left in between. CDR3: CASSSAANTEAFF. As DNA, the CDR3 is TGTGCCAGCAGCTCGGCGGCAAACACTGAAGCTTTCTTT.

Ten or more counts support this clonotype. In DNA form, the CDR3 reads TGTGCCAGCAGTAGGGGGGCTAGCGGGAGGGCCGATGAGCAGTTCTTC. It is translated as CASSRGASGRADEQFF. The rearrangement uses TRBV12-3 or TRBV12-4 and TRBJ2-1, with 12 bases lining up with TRBD2. The CDR3 length is 16 residues. V was clipped by 5 bases and J by 8 bases; unmatched bases: 10.

This clonotype was observed a few times. V usage is TRBV11-1 and J usage is TRBJ2-7; 11 bases are shared with TRBD1. V shed 6 bases, J shed 5 bases, and the junction held 12 bases outside the gene matches. This CDR3 has 16 amino acids. Germline CDR1 SGHAT, CDR2 FQDESV (reference sequence). The DNA of the CDR3 is TGTGCCAGCAGTCTGGACAGGGGGCCGGCTTTCGACGAGCAGTACTTC. This encodes CASSLDRGPAFDEQYF.

The CDR3 DNA sequence: TGCGCCAGCACCGGAGGAGGTTCCTACGAGCAGTACTTC. Translated: CASTGGGSYEQYF. This chain joins TRBV5-1 and TRBJ2-7; D perhaps matches TRBD2 (5 bases). The V gene lost 6 bases and the J gene lost 1 base, with 11 bases spanning the gap. The CDR3 is 13 amino acids. Per germline, CDR1 SGHRS and CDR2 YFSETQ.

This clonotype appeared many times. The DNA for the CDR3 is TGTGCCAGCAGGACTAGCGGGTACCAAGAGACCCAGTACTTC. Protein sequence: CASRTSGYQETQYF. This sequence joins TRBV27 and TRBJ2-5; 10 nucleotides line up with TRBD2. The germline V gene encodes CDR1 MNHEY and CDR2 SMNVEV (reference sequence). This CDR3 is built from 14 residues. V shed 6 bases and J 0 bases; nucleotides not matched to a gene: 1.

The table lists this clonotype with many counts. This chain connects TRBV5-6 to TRBJ2-7; 8 nucleotides match TRBD2. V was pared by 0 bases and J by 4 bases, with 6 bases of the junction left unmatched. The CDR3 loop spans 15 amino acids. Germline CDR1 and CDR2: SGHDT and YYEEEE. The CDR3 reads CASSLAGLAGYEQYF. The DNA of the CDR3 is TGTGCCAGCAGCTTGGCGGGGCTAGCGGGTTACGAGCAGTACTTC.

This clonotype has at least ten counts. Written as DNA, the CDR3 is TGTGCCAGCATTAAAGGACCATTCAGCAATCAGCCCCAGCATTTT. It specifies CASIKGPFSNQPQHF. This chain uses TRBV12-3 or TRBV12-4 with TRBJ1-5; D unclear. V shed 7 bases and J shed 1 base, with 14 bases lying between them. The CDR3 length is 15 residues.

The sample holds many counts of this clonotype. V is TRBV12-3 or TRBV12-4 and J is TRBJ2-5; 12 bases agree with TRBD2. The CDR3 loop spans 16 amino acids. The junction had 9 bases not matched to a gene; V was cut back by 5 bases and J by 5 bases. The DNA for the CDR3 is TGTGCCAGCAGTCGGCGGCTAGCGGGAGGGGGGGAGACCCAGTACTTC. It yields the protein CASSRRLAGGGETQYF.

This clonotype was seen repeatedly, ten times or more. V is TRBV6-1 and J is TRBJ1-5; possibly TRBD1 for D (5 bases). CDR3 length: 15 amino acids. Trimming cost V 4 bases and J 7 bases, with 17 bases left between them. Germline V gene lookup returns CDR1 MNHNS and CDR2 SASEGT. As DNA, the CDR3 is TGTGCCAGCAGTGCCTTATACCGGGACTACCAGCCCCAGCATTTT. Protein sequence: CASSALYRDYQPQHF.

This clonotype was seen at least ten times. CDR3 amino acids: CASSLRRQGGADTQYF. In DNA, the CDR3 is TGTGCCAGCAGCTTAAGGAGACAGGGGGGAGCAGATACGCAGTATTTT. V usage is TRBV7-9 and J usage is TRBJ2-3; 9 bases map to TRBD1. The CDR3 sequence is 16 residues long. Germline V gene data show CDR1 as SEHNR and CDR2 as FQNEAQ (reference sequence). V dropped 2 bases and J dropped 4; count of bases not matched to a gene: 7.

This clonotype has ten or more counts. The V and J genes are TRBV11-2 and TRBJ1-2; D is unresolved. V lost 2 bases and J lost 0, with 7 bases in between. The length of the CDR3 is 14 residues. CDR1 is SGHAT, CDR2 FQNNGV, per germline. The CDR3 loop is CASSLRVPNYGYTF. DNA for the CDR3: TGTGCCAGCAGCTTACGCGTCCCTAACTATGGCTACACCTTC.

This clonotype was found a few times. The rearrangement links TRBV10-3 to TRBJ2-3; TRBD2 aligns across 10 bases. The CDR3 runs 18 residues. Germline V gene data show CDR1 as ENHRY and CDR2 as SYGVKD. V shed 11 bases and J 2 bases; nucleotides not matched to a gene: 19. The CDR3 bases are TGTGCCTCGAGGAGCGGGCTAGCGGGAGACTGGGCCACAGATACGCAGTATTTT. Protein sequence: CASRSGLAGDWATDTQYF.

This clonotype was detected many times. The chain carries TRBV6-1 and TRBJ2-1; 13 bases match TRBD2. CDR1 is MNHNS, CDR2 SASEGT, per germline. J gave up 9 bases and V 8 bases, and 10 bases lay outside the gene matches. The CDR3 is 15 amino acids. In DNA form, the CDR3 reads TGTGCCAGCGAGACTAGCGGGAGGTTTGGAACTGAGCAGTTCTTC. Its protein product is CASETSGRFGTEQFF.

This clonotype has a count of ten or more. This chain links TRBV20-1 with TRBJ2-1; 11 bases fit TRBD2. Germline V gene data show CDR1 as DFQATT and CDR2 as SNEGSKA (reference sequence). The CDR3 covers 16 residues. The V and J ends lost 0 bases and 9 bases, in that order; junction bases with no gene match: 10. The CDR3, as DNA: TGCAGTGCTAGAGATTGGGTTAGCGGGAGGGCATTTGAGCAGTTCTTC. Translating it yields CSARDWVSGRAFEQFF.

This clonotype has ten or more counts. The V and J genes are TRBV6-2 or TRBV6-3 and TRBJ2-2; 10 positions agree with TRBD1. The trim removed 4 bases at V and 4 bases at J, leaving 6 bases unmatched. Per the germline V gene, CDR1 is MNHEY and CDR2 is SVGEGT. This CDR3 has 16 amino acids. CDR3 in amino acids: CASSLDRGLRTGELFF. CDR3 nucleotides: TGTGCCAGCAGTTTAGACAGGGGGCTTCGCACCGGGGAGCTGTTTTTT.

At least ten counts were recorded for this clonotype. V usage is TRBV6-1 and J usage is TRBJ2-1; the D is unclear. The germline V gene has CDR1 MNHNS and CDR2 SASEGT. The CDR3 is 16 amino acids. Deletions cut 1 base from V and 8 bases from J, with 18 bases between. CDR3 loop: CASSEGWASATHEQFF. The CDR3 DNA is TGTGCCAGCAGTGAAGGGTGGGCCTCTGCTACACATGAGCAGTTCTTC.

This clonotype was seen only a few times. The rearrangement links TRBV25-1 to TRBJ1-6; no definite D call. CDR3 length: 12 residues. V was cut by 6 bases and J by 7 bases, with 7 bases left in between. Germline CDR1 is MGHDK and CDR2 is SYGVNS. The CDR3 loop is CASRVGNSPLHF. DNA of the CDR3: TGTGCCAGCAGGGTCGGCAATTCACCCCTCCACTTT.

This clonotype has ten or more counts. V usage is TRBV9 and J usage is TRBJ2-3, with TRBD2 as a possible D gene (5 bases). Looked up from germline, CDR1 is SGDLS and CDR2 is YYNGEE. The CDR3 contains 17 residues. The germline V and J ends were trimmed by 4 bases and 1 base, with 19 bases remaining between them. The DNA of the CDR3 is TGTGCCAGCAGCTCGGCGGTTGGGCGGGCGGGCACAGATACGCAGTATTTT. Protein: CASSSAVGRAGTDTQYF. Full variable domain (remainder filled in from reference TRBV9 and TRBJ2-3): DSGVTQTPKHLITATGQRVTLRCSPRSGDLSVYWYQQSLDQGLQFLIQYYNGEERAKGNILERFSAQQFPDLHSELNLSSLELGDSALYFCASSSAVGRAGTDTQYFGPGTRLTVL.